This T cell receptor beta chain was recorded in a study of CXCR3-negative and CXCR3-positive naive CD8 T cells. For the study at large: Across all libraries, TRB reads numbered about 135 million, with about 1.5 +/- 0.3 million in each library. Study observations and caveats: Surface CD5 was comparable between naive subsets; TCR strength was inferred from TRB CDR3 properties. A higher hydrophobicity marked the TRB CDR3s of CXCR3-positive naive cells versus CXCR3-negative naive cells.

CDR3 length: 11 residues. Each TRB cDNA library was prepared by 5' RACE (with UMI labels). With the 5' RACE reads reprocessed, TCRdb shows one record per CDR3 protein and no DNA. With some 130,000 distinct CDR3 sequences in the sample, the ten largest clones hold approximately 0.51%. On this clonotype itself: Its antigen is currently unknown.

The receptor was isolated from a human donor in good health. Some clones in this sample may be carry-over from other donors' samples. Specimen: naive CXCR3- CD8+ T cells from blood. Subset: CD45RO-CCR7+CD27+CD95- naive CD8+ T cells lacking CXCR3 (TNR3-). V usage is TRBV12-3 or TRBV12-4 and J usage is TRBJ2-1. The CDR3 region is CASRTVNEQFF.